Listed below are T cell receptor beta chains from one sample, sequenced in a study of blood T cell repertoires in COVID-19. Some clones are missing from TCRdb's copy, which holds only in-frame ones; the method was immunoSEQ multiplex PCR. The repertoire includes roughly 63,000 clones, approximately 90% of them detected once, and around 2.5% sits in the top ten. The sequencing input was peripheral blood. Receptors originate from a middle-aged man with acute or convalescent COVID-19. CDR3s include the opening cysteine and the closing phenylalanine or tryptophan. D genes are given only for firm matches. Not every row has a clone size; where given, it reads once, few, many or a size class.

TRBV5-5	TRBJ2-7	.	.	TGTGCCAGCAGCTTGGCTCTCTACGAGCAGTACTTC	CASSLALYEQYF
TRBV5-1	TRBJ1-4	.	few	TGCGCCAGCAGATATAAATGTTATGTTCTGCGGTGTGCGGCTAATGAAAAACTGTTTTTT	CASRYKCYVLRCAANEKLFF
TRBV6-2/TRBV6-3	TRBJ2-2	.	.	TGTGCCAGCAGCGACTGGAACACCGGGGAGCTGTTTTTT	CASSDWNTGELFF
TRBV19	TRBJ1-1	.	.	TGTGCCAGTAATGTGGGGCCGAGCACTGAAGCTTTCTTT	CASNVGPSTEAFF
TRBV7-6	TRBJ1-2	TRBD1	few	TGTGCCAGCAGCTTGGCGACAGGGGGCCGTGGCTACACCTTC	CASSLATGGRGYTF
TRBV6-5	TRBJ2-3	TRBD1	.	TGTGCCAGCAGAATCGGGACAGGGAGCACAGATACGCAGTATTTT	CASRIGTGSTDTQYF
TRBV4-3	TRBJ2-7	.	.	TGCGCCAGCAGCCAAGATGCAGGGAACTACGAGCAGTACTTC	CASSQDAGNYEQYF
TRBV28	TRBJ2-7	.	.	TGTGCCAGCGAGCGGACCATCCAAAACGAGCAGTACTTC	CASERTIQNEQYF
TRBV28	TRBJ1-2	.	.	TGTGCCAGCAGTGCGGAGGGGCTGATCTATGGCTACACCTTC	CASSAEGLIYGYTF
TRBV15	TRBJ1-1	.	few	TGTGCCACCAGCAGAGATTTGGCGAACACTGAAGCTTTCTTT	CATSRDLANTEAFF
TRBV7-2	TRBJ2-1	TRBD2	.	TGTGCCAGCAGCCTAGGGACTAGCGGACGAAAGCAGTTCTTC	CASSLGTSGRKQFF
TRBV24-1	TRBJ1-3	TRBD1	.	TGTGCCACCAGTGACCGGACAGGGAGTGACACCATATATTTT	CATSDRTGSDTIYF
TRBV7-2	TRBJ1-2	TRBD1	.	TGTGCCAGCAGCGACAGGGGCATTTATGGCTACACCTTC	CASSDRGIYGYTF
TRBV13	TRBJ2-7	TRBD1	.	TGTGCCAGCAGCCCCCGGGACAGGGGGCGTTGGGAGCAGTACTTC	CASSPRDRGRWEQYF
TRBV13	TRBJ2-1	TRBD2	.	TGTGCCAGCAGCGTACTAGCGGGAGAAAGGGCCAATGAGCAGTTCTTC	CASSVLAGERANEQFF
TRBV7-7	TRBJ2-2	TRBD2	.	TGTGCCAGCAGCCCAATAGCGGGAGGGGGCGGGGAGCTGTTTTTT	CASSPIAGGGGELFF
TRBV28	TRBJ1-2	.	.	TGTGCCATAGCGATGAACTATGGCTACACCTTC	CAIAMNYGYTF
TRBV6-4	TRBJ2-1	TRBD1	.	TGTGCCAGCAGTCGACAGGGGGCCCTAAATTCAGAGCAGTTCTTC	CASSRQGALNSEQFF
TRBV6-6	TRBJ2-4	.	once	TGTGCCAGCAGCTATGATCAACTAGCCAAAAACATTCAGTACTTC	CASSYDQLAKNIQYF
TRBV28	TRBJ1-4	TRBD1	.	TGTGCCAGCAGGCTTGGGACAGTCAGAAATGAAAAACTGTTTTTT	CASRLGTVRNEKLFF
TRBV2	TRBJ2-7	.	.	TGTGCCAGCAGCTACGAGCGGAAGCAGTACTTC	CASSYERKQYF
TRBV2	TRBJ1-2	TRBD1	.	TGTGCCAGCAGGGGACAGGACTATGGCTACACCTTC	CASRGQDYGYTF
TRBV5-6	TRBJ1-4	.	.	TGTGCCAGCAGCGGAACAGGTTTCGAAGGTGAAAAACTGTTTTTT	CASSGTGFEGEKLFF
TRBV28	TRBJ2-2	TRBD2	.	TGTGCCAGCAGGTCCGGGACTAGGGGGGCCGGGGAGCTGTTTTTT	CASRSGTRGAGELFF
TRBV7-2	TRBJ2-5	TRBD2	.	TGTGCCAGCAGCTTGGTAGCGGGAGGGCCAGAGACCCAGTACTTC	CASSLVAGGPETQYF
TRBV21-1	TRBJ2-3	.	.	TGTGCCAGCAGCAAAGCGCTCGCCGGGAAGAGTGCAGATACGCAGTATTTT	CASSKALAGKSADTQYF
TRBV28	TRBJ1-5	.	.	TGTGCCAGCTTTCACGCGAACGGGCAGCCCCAGCATTTT	CASFHANGQPQHF
TRBV10-1	TRBJ2-3	TRBD2	once	TGCGCCAGCAGGGGAGGGGGCACAGATACGCAGTATTTT	CASRGGGTDTQYF
TRBV9	TRBJ2-1	.	.	TGTGCCAGCCAGGGGGGCGTCACCTACAATGAGCAGTTCTTC	CASQGGVTYNEQFF
TRBV6-5	TRBJ1-3	TRBD1	.	TGTGCCAGCAGCCACGGACAGGGGGAGGGCACCATATATTTT	CASSHGQGEGTIYF
TRBV2	TRBJ2-2	TRBD2	once	TGTGCCAGCAGAAGTGTGGTGACGGCGGGAGGGCGTACCGGGGAGCTGTTTTTT	CASRSVVTAGGRTGELFF
TRBV5-4	TRBJ1-2	.	.	TGTGCCGAGACAGGAGCGGACTATGGCTACACCTTC	CAETGADYGYTF
TRBV15	TRBJ1-2	TRBD1	.	TGTGCCACCAGACCGGGACAGGGAAACTATGGCTACACCTTC	CATRPGQGNYGYTF
TRBV15	TRBJ2-3	TRBD2	few	TGTGCCACCAGCAGAGATGGAGGGACTAGGGATACGCAGTATTTT	CATSRDGGTRDTQYF
TRBV5-1	TRBJ2-1	.	.	TGCGCCAGCAGCTTGGCCGTTAGTGTGAATGAGCAGTTCTTC	CASSLAVSVNEQFF
TRBV30	TRBJ2-5	.	.	TGTGCCTGGAGTGTCCGTATTAAAGAGACCCAGTACTTC	CAWSVRIKETQYF
TRBV27	TRBJ1-2	.	.	TGTGCCAGCAGACTATCAACACAGGCTTATGGCTACACCTTC	CASRLSTQAYGYTF
TRBV9	TRBJ2-1	TRBD2	.	TGTGCCAGCAGCGTAGGGGACCCGGGACTACCTCAGTTCTTC	CASSVGDPGLPQFF
TRBV18	TRBJ2-1	.	.	TGTGCCAGCTCACCCCCCAACTACAATGAGCAGTTCTTC	CASSPPNYNEQFF
TRBV2	TRBJ1-1	.	.	TGTGCCAGCAGTCCACAGGGTAAGAACACTGAAGCTTTCTTT	CASSPQGKNTEAFF
TRBV7-3	TRBJ2-6	TRBD1	.	TGTGCCAGCAGCCGTGGGACAGGGACTTCTGGGGCCAACGTCCTGACTTTC	CASSRGTGTSGANVLTF
TRBV9	TRBJ2-2	.	.	TGTGCCAGCAGCGTGGGGGGCACCGGGGAGCTGTTTTTT	CASSVGGTGELFF
TRBV5-4	TRBJ2-7	.	once	TGTGCCAGCAGCTTGGCCGGTACCTACGAGCAGTACTTC	CASSLAGTYEQYF
TRBV2	TRBJ1-5	TRBD1	.	TGTGCCAGCAAAAGTGACAGGGTTGGGGATCAGCCCCAGCATTTT	CASKSDRVGDQPQHF
TRBV7-9	TRBJ1-1	.	once	TGTGCCAGCAGCCTACAGGGGAACACTGAAGCTTTCTTT	CASSLQGNTEAFF
TRBV19	TRBJ2-3	.	.	TGTGCCAGTAGTATCGTTGACGGGGGTAGCACAGATACGCAGTATTTT	CASSIVDGGSTDTQYF
TRBV6-5	TRBJ2-7	TRBD1	.	TGTGCCAGCACTCCCGGGACAGGGTATGAGCAGTACTTC	CASTPGTGYEQYF
TRBV5-1	TRBJ2-5	TRBD1	.	TGCGCCAGCAGCTGGGACAGGGGGCCGCAAGAGACCCAGTACTTC	CASSWDRGPQETQYF
TRBV5-1	TRBJ2-1	TRBD2	.	TGCGCCAGCAGCTTCGGGACTAGCGGACATGAGCAGTTCTTC	CASSFGTSGHEQFF
TRBV7-7	TRBJ2-1	TRBD2	.	TGTGCCAGCAGCTCGGGACTATCAAACAATGAGCAGTTCTTC	CASSSGLSNNEQFF
TRBV29-1	TRBJ2-1	.	.	TGCAGCCTCTCCTATGGAGTGGGGAGGTTGGGCGATGAGCAGTTCTTC	CSLSYGVGRLGDEQFF
TRBV7-9	TRBJ2-1	.	once	TGTGCCAGCAGCTTCGGAGGGGCCTACAATGAGCAGTTCTTC	CASSFGGAYNEQFF
TRBV28	TRBJ2-3	TRBD1	.	TGTGCCAGCAGTTTTTGGACAGGGACCACAGATACGCAGTATTTT	CASSFWTGTTDTQYF